These 3 T cell receptor beta chains came from one sample sequenced in a study of beta chain features in type 1 diabetes. What was sequenced were expressed TCRB transcripts, since all of the isolated RNA had been reverse transcribed. The data were produced by immunoSEQ multiplex PCR, yet TCRdb's version contains in-frame clones alone and is incomplete. Among fewer than 900,000 clones, 15% to 20% were seen once, and the ten largest hold 0.023%. The sequencing sample was made of naive CD4+ T cells from blood. These receptors were obtained from a woman between 18 and 30 years old in good health.

This clone was counted a few times. The V and J genes are TRBV7-2 and TRBJ1-3; D not resolved. Germline V gives CDR1 SGHTA, CDR2 FQGNSA. The length of the CDR3 is 15 residues. Trimming pared 3 bases from V and 4 bases from J, leaving 13 bases between. The CDR3 region is CASSFSQNLGNTIYF. CDR3 sequence (DNA): TGTGCCAGCAGCTTCTCCCAAAACCTGGGAAACACCATATATTTT.

The genes are TRBV7-9 and TRBJ2-1; D is unclear. The V and J ends lost 2 bases and 1 base respectively, with 9 bases between them. The V gene's germline CDR1 is SEHNR and CDR2 FQNEAQ (reference sequence). The CDR3 has 15 amino acids. Written as DNA, the CDR3 is TGTGCCAGCAGCTTATCAGGAATGTCCTACAATGAGCAGTTCTTC. Amino acids: CASSLSGMSYNEQFF.

This clone was recorded only once. The chain carries TRBV7-9 and TRBJ1-5; 7 positions agree with TRBD1. This CDR3 contains 16 residues. The germline gives CDR1 SEHNR, CDR2 FQNEAQ (reference sequence). J lost 2 bases, V lost 4 bases, and 8 bases had no gene match. Here the CDR3 reads CASSSYRGKGNQPQHF. Written as DNA, the CDR3 is TGTGCCAGCAGCTCATACAGGGGAAAGGGCAATCAGCCCCAGCATTTT.